This TCR beta chain emerged from a study of metastatic and nonmetastatic thyroid tumors. In the study overall: Thyroid patients, malignant and benign, had repertoires compared across blood and tumor or nodule tissue.

CDR3 length: 13 amino acids. Germline CDR1 is LNHDA and CDR2 is SQIVND (reference sequence). V lost 1 base to trimming and J lost 3 bases, with 6 bases between them. Each patient came to thyroid surgery without any prior treatment (of any kind). This clone was seen repeatedly, ten times or more. Its target is unknown. Authors' processing steps: Construction of a distant-metastasis classifier for papillary thyroid cancer relied on CDR3 differences across clinicopathological groups. TCRdb re-clonotyped the PCR reads through MiXCR. TCRdb's processing, not the study's, gives the V and J calls here. The table records about 5,500 clones, around a third of them present only once. Whole-study results and caveats: Reportedly, malignant thyroid tumors had significantly higher TCR beta diversity than benign nodules, in blood and tumor.

The source of this sequence is a male donor with papillary thyroid cancer or a benign thyroid nodule (not recorded which). Some clones in this sample may be carry-over from other donors' samples. Sequencing was carried out using tumor tissue. This chain joins TRBV19 and TRBJ2-5; D is unclear. CDR3 residues: CASSIAIKETQYF. The CDR3 coding sequence is TGTGCCAGTAGTATAGCCATAAAAGAGACCCAGTACTTC.